The next 10 T cell receptor beta chains were all read from a single sample in a study of OX40 agonist ivuxolimab in advanced cancers. Only in-frame clones appear in the TCRdb table, and some are missing; sequencing was by immunoSEQ multiplex PCR. This table has around 26,000 clones, approximately 80% appearing once. The material was CD4+ or CD8+ T cells sorted from blood, obtained in a trial of the OX40 agonist ivuxolimab. The origin of the receptors is an adult with an advanced solid tumor such as melanoma, head and neck, liver or kidney cancer.

J is TRBJ1-2 and V is TRBV6-5; D unclear. Germline CDR1 reads MNHEY; CDR2 reads SVGAGI. The CDR3 length is 12 residues. Trimming shortened V by 5 bases and J by 4 bases, and 8 bases separated the two germline ends. The CDR3 protein is CASSEKTYGYTF. The DNA for the CDR3 is TGTGCCAGCAGTGAAAAGACCTATGGCTACACCTTC.

The V and J genes are TRBV2 and TRBJ2-2; the D gene could be TRBD1 or TRBD2 (6 bases each). V was cut by 8 bases and J by 7 bases, with 17 bases left in between. Germline assignment: CDR1 SNHLY and CDR2 FYNNEI. The CDR3 extends over 14 amino acids. CDR3 nucleotides: TGTGCCAGCGCCCGCAGCAGGGGAGGCGGGGAGCTGTTTTTT. Its translation: CASARSRGGGELFF.

This clone came up once. V and J are TRBV7-6 and TRBJ1-1; D ambiguous. Germline CDR1 SGHVS, CDR2 FNYEAQ. The V gene lost 0 bases and the J gene lost 8 bases, with 7 bases spanning the gap. This CDR3 has 12 amino acids. The CDR3 DNA sequence: TGTGCCAGCAGCTTAGCTGGTACGGAAGCTTTCTTT. Translated: CASSLAGTEAFF.

This chain uses TRBV27 with TRBJ2-5; D is perhaps TRBD1 (5 bases). The germline V gene has CDR1 MNHEY and CDR2 SMNVEV (reference sequence). V was trimmed by 1 base and J by 0 bases, leaving 9 bases between them. The CDR3 is 15 residues long. CDR3 DNA: TGTGCCAGCAGTTTATGGGCAGGGAACCAAGAGACCCAGTACTTC. This gives the protein CASSLWAGNQETQYF.

V and J are TRBV9 and TRBJ2-3; TRBD1 is a possible D gene (6 bases). CDR1 is SGDLS and CDR2 is YYNGEE in the germline V gene. CDR3 length: 15 amino acids. V lost 0 bases and J 0 bases, leaving 8 bases between the germline ends. This CDR3 reads CASSVEGGSTDTQYF. Written as DNA, the CDR3 is TGTGCCAGCAGCGTAGAAGGGGGTAGCACAGATACGCAGTATTTT.

This chain connects TRBV28 to TRBJ1-5; 9 nucleotides align to TRBD1. Germline CDR1 and CDR2: MDHEN and SYDVKM. The CDR3 runs to 17 residues. V shed 5 bases and J 4 bases; nucleotides not matched to a gene: 12. The CDR3 region has the DNA TGTGCCAGCAGTCTCGAACCGGGACAGGGTTTAAATCAGCCCCAGCATTTT. This translates into CASSLEPGQGLNQPQHF. Using reference TRBV28 and TRBJ1-5 for the parts outside the CDR3, the full variable domain is DVKVTQSSRYLVKRTGEKVFLECVQDMDHENMFWYRQDPGLGLRLIYFSYDVKMKEKGDIPEGYSVSREKKERFSLILESASTNQTSMYLCASSLEPGQGLNQPQHFGDGTRLSIL.

The chain combines TRBV27 with TRBJ2-3; no firm D call. In germline, CDR1 is MNHEY, CDR2 SMNVEV (reference sequence). V was cut by 5 bases and J by 3 bases, with 18 bases left in between. This CDR3 contains 16 residues. Here the CDR3 DNA reads TGTGCCAGCAGTCCCGGACCTCCAGTCTTTACAGATACGCAGTATTTT. Protein sequence: CASSPGPPVFTDTQYF.

This sequence joins TRBV27 and TRBJ2-1; 13 positions match TRBD2. Germline V lookup: CDR1 MNHEY, CDR2 SMNVEV (reference sequence). The CDR3 is 15 amino acids. With 2 bases clipped from V and 8 bases from J, the junction kept 3 bases outside the gene matches. The CDR3 DNA is TGTGCCAGCAGTTTAGGACTAGCGGGAGATTATGAGCAGTTCTTC. Residues: CASSLGLAGDYEQFF.

The chain is built from TRBV9 and TRBJ2-1, with no clear D. Trimming left V 3 bases short and J 7 bases short, with 8 bases between. This CDR3 comprises 12 residues. Per germline, CDR1 SGDLS and CDR2 YYNGEE. CDR3 residues: CASSDRLNEQFF. The CDR3 DNA is TGTGCCAGCAGCGACCGCCTGAATGAGCAGTTCTTC.

This clone was counted once. V is TRBV4-1 and J is TRBJ2-7; D ambiguous. The CDR3 extends over 12 amino acids. Germline loops: CDR1 MGHRA, CDR2 YSYEKL. The germline V and J ends were trimmed by 2 bases and 4 bases, with 6 bases remaining between them. The CDR3, as DNA: TGCGCCAGCAGCCAAACCGGGTACGAGCAGTACTTC. This gives the protein CASSQTGYEQYF.